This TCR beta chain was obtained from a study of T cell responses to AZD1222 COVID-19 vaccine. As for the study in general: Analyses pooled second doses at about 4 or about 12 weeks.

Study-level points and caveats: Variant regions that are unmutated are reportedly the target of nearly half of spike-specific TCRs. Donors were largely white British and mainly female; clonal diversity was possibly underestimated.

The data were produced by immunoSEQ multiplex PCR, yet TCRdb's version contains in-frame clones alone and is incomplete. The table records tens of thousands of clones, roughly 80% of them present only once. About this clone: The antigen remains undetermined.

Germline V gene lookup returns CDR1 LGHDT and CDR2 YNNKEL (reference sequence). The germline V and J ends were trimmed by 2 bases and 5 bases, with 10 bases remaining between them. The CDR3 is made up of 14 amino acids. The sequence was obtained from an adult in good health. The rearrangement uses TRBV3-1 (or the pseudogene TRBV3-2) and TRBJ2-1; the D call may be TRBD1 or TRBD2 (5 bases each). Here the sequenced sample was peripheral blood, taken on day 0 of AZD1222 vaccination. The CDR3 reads CASSQFRGDNEQFF. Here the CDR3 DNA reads TGTGCCAGCAGCCAATTTCGGGGCGACAATGAGCAGTTCTTC.